The present entry profiles one TCR beta chain with its context. The target antigen is unknown. CDR1 and CDR2 (germline): SGDLS, YYNGEE. This CDR3 has 17 amino acids. Trimming took 0 bases from V and 0 from J, leaving 13 bases between them. This entry belongs to a study of radiotherapy plus CTLA-4 blockade in lung cancer. Study-wide findings and caveats: Expansion in blood of tumor-derived TCR clones was seen after radiotherapy plus ipilimumab.

Generated by immunoSEQ multiplex PCR, the TCRdb table keeps only in-frame clones and is missing some. This table has roughly 90,000 clones, around nine tenths appearing once. The chain couples TRBV9 to TRBJ1-3, with D possibly being TRBD1 (5 bases). The sample was peripheral blood, taken from a patient treated with radiotherapy plus ipilimumab. The receptor's source is a human donor with non-small cell lung cancer that progressed on radiotherapy plus ipilimumab. In nucleotides, the CDR3 is TGTGCCAGCAGCGTAGAGGGGCTCCGGGGCTCTGGAAACACCATATATTTT. Protein: CASSVEGLRGSGNTIYF.